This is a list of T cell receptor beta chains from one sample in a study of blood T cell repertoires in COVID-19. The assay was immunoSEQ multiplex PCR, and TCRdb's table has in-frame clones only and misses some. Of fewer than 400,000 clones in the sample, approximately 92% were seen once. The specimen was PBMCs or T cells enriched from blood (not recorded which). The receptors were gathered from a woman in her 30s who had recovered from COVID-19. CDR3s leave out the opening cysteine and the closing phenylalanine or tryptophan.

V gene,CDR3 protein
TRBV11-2,ASSFAGLNTEAF
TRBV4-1,ASSLGQDQGTQY
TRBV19,ASSIEGQGASNQPQH
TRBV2,ASSEGRWGGTYEQY
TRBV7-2,ASSLDGGGQATGELF
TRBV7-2,ASSLAPSGTDTQY
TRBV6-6,ASRREVTSDEQY
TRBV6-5,ASKLDRGRNGYT
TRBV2,ASSEEVLETQY
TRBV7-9,ASSTRQGAETQY
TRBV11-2,ASSPYLQGSGANVLT
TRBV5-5,ASSLGHRLSHEQY
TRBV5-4,ASSLVSSGLYEQY
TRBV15,ATSRGGAYGYT